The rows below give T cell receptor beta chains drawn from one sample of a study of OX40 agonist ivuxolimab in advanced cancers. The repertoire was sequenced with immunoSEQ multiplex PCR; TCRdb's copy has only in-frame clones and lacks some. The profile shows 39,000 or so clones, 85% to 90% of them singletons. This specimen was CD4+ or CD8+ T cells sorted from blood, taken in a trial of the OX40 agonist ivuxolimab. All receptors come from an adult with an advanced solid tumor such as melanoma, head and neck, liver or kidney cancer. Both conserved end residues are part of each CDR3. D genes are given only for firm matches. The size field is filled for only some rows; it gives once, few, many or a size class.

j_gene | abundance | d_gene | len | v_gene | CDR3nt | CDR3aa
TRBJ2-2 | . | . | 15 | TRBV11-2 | TGTGCCAGCAGCAGGGGCAGGGGAGACACCGGGGAGCTGTTTTTT | CASSRGRGDTGELFF
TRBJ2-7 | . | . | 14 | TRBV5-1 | TGCGCCAGCAGCCCAGGGGACTCGCCTCACGAGCAGTACTTC | CASSPGDSPHEQYF
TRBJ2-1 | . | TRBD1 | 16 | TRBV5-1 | TGCGCCAGCAGCTCTGTACCCGACAGGGCCTGGGATGAGCAGTTCTTC | CASSSVPDRAWDEQFF
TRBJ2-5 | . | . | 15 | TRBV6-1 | TGTGCCAGCAGTGGGAAGGACGCCCTAGTCGGGACCCAGTACTTC | CASSGKDALVGTQYF
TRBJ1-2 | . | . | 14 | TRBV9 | TGTGCCAGCAGCTCAAGGACAGAAAACTATGGCTACACCTTC | CASSSRTENYGYTF
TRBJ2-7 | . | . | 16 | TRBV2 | TGTGCCAGCAGTGAAGCCCCCGGGACAATACTATACGAGCAGTACTTC | CASSEAPGTILYEQYF
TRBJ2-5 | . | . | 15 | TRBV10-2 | TGCGCCAGCAGTGAGGGGGGCAGTTCCGGCGAGACCCAGTACTTC | CASSEGGSSGETQYF
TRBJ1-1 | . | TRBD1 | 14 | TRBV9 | TGTGCCAGCAGCGTAGTTGGACAGGGGGGTGAAGCTTTCTTT | CASSVVGQGGEAFF
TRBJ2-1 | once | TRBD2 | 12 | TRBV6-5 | TGTGCCAGCAGTGGACTAGCGAATGAGCAGTTCTTC | CASSGLANEQFF
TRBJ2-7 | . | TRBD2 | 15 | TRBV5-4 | TGTGCCAGCAGCCACACTAGCGGGGGTTCCTACGAGCAGTACTTC | CASSHTSGGSYEQYF
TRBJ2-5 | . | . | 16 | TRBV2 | TGTGCCAGCAGTGGACAGAAACTAGGTTGGGGAGAGACCCAGTACTTC | CASSGQKLGWGETQYF
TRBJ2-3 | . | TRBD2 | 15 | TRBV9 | TGTGCCAGCAGCGTAGAACTAGCGGGAACAGATACGCAGTATTTT | CASSVELAGTDTQYF
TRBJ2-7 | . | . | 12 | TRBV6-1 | TGTGCCAGCAGTCCATCTTCCCGGGAGCAGTACTTC | CASSPSSREQYF
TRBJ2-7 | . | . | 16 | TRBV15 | TGTGCCACCAGCAGAGAGGTCGGGACGTCCTCCTACGAGCAGTACTTC | CATSREVGTSSYEQYF
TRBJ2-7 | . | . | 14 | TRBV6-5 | TGTGCCAGCAGCCAAGGACCAGGGGCATACGAGCAGTACTTC | CASSQGPGAYEQYF
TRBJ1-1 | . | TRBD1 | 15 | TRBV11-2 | TGTGCCAGCAGCCGACAGGGGCGGCCGGGGACTGAAGCTTTCTTT | CASSRQGRPGTEAFF